The 4 T cell receptor beta chains in this list originate from one sample, sequenced in a study of shared clonotypes between healthy human individuals. Produced via immunoSEQ multiplex PCR; TCRdb's table is partial and in-frame only. The profile shows about 680,000 clones, roughly 70% of them singletons. Sample: memory CD4+ T cells sorted from blood. Subset described: CD45RA-negative fraction. Source of these receptors: a woman aged 30 to 39 in good health.

This clone has just one count. V usage is TRBV28 and J usage is TRBJ2-3; D gene unclear. The CDR3 length is 13 residues. Germline lookup yields CDR1 MDHEN and CDR2 SYDVKM. Trimming cost V 9 bases and J 6 bases, with 16 bases left between them. This CDR3 is CASQPGGPDTQYF. The CDR3 DNA sequence: TGTGCCAGTCAACCGGGCGGACCCGATACGCAGTATTTT.

V is TRBV18 and J is TRBJ2-3; TRBD1 aligns across 10 bases. The CDR3 extends over 15 amino acids. Germline CDR1 is KGHSH and CDR2 is LQKENI. Germline trimming cut 0 bases from V and 5 bases from J; bases unmatched to any gene: 2. In DNA, the CDR3 is TGTGCCAGCTCACCACCGGGACAGGGGCGAGATACGCAGTATTTT. It yields the protein CASSPPGQGRDTQYF. Drawing the rest from reference TRBV18 and TRBJ2-3, the complete variable domain is NAGVMQNPRHLVRRRGQEARLRCSPMKGHSHVYWYRQLPEEGLKFMVYLQKENIIDESGMPKERFSAEFPKEGPSILRIQQVVRGDSAAYFCASSPPGQGRDTQYFGPGTRLTVL.

This clone was observed a few times. V gene TRBV28 combines with J gene TRBJ2-1; D possibly corresponds to TRBD2 (6 bases). The CDR3 sequence is 11 residues long. V lost 3 bases and J 16 bases, leaving 13 bases between the germline ends. In germline, CDR1 is MDHEN, CDR2 SYDVKM. The CDR3 sequence: CASSLRDRDFF. The CDR3 bases are TGTGCCAGCAGTTTGCGGGATCGGGACTTCTTC. The complete variable domain, with remaining parts taken from reference TRBV28 and TRBJ2-1, reads DVKVTQSSRYLVKRTGEKVFLECVQDMDHENMFWYRQDPGLGLRLIYFSYDVKMKEKGDIPEGYSVSREKKERFSLILESASTNQTSMYLCASSLRDRDFFGPGTRLTVL.

The gene calls are TRBV7-3 and TRBJ2-6, with 11 bases identical to TRBD2. This CDR3 contains 18 residues. The germline V gene encodes CDR1 SGHTA and CDR2 FQGTGA. V shed 3 bases and J 0 bases; nucleotides not matched to a gene: 4. This CDR3 reads CASSFGLAGFSGANVLTF. The CDR3 DNA follows: TGTGCCAGCAGCTTTGGACTAGCGGGCTTCTCTGGGGCCAACGTCCTGACTTTC.